The T cell receptor beta chain described here comes from a study of CD8 T cells in ankylosing spondylitis. Study observations and caveats: One TCR beta motif, made up of roughly 8 highly homologous variants, appeared characteristic of ankylosing spondylitis blood. Earlier reports found some motif variants in synovial fluid and blood in reactive arthritis. Disease-linked clones reportedly showed significant enrichment in matched ankylosing spondylitis synovial fluid. Disease-linked clones were found to be CD8+ and relatively rare in peripheral blood.

Points on this clonotype: Its target is unknown.

Using quantitative 5'-RACE with molecular barcodes, the authors made TCR beta libraries. TCRdb called the 5' RACE reads again in MiXCR, with one record for every CDR3 protein. The sample records about 540,000 distinct CDR3 sequences, approximately 12% being singletons. The CDR3 is 15 amino acids. The V and J ends lost 5 bases and 1 base, in that order; junction bases with no gene match: 7. CDR1 is MNHEY and CDR2 is SMNVEV in the germline V gene (reference sequence). This rearrangement joins TRBV27 to TRBJ2-5; 7 bases are shared with TRBD2. This TCR came from a male donor with ankylosing spondylitis. The sequenced sample consisted of blood, either unsorted or a sorted T cell fraction (not recorded which). In nucleotides, the CDR3 is TGTGCCAGCAGTCTGGGGCAGCGGGGCCAAGAGACCCAGTACTTC. It translates to CASSLGQRGQETQYF.